A selection of T cell receptor beta chains follows, all from one sample in a study of T cell responses to AZD1222 COVID-19 vaccine. Clones were read by immunoSEQ multiplex PCR, and TCRdb kept only the in-frame ones, dropping some. The sample has about 150,000 clones, 94% seen once. The sample in question was peripheral blood, obtained on day 0 of AZD1222 vaccination. All receptors come from an adult in good health. Both conserved end residues are part of each CDR3.

J: TRBJ2-1; V: TRBV5-6; CDR3: CASSSLGLAGSWNEQFF
J: TRBJ1-3; V: TRBV18; CDR3: CASSDLSGNTIYF
J: TRBJ1-1; V: TRBV10-1; CDR3: CASSESRNHDEAFF
J: TRBJ1-5; V: TRBV19; CDR3: CASTIGPGQSNQPQHF
J: TRBJ1-3; V: TRBV9; CDR3: CASSGGGSNTIYF
J: TRBJ1-4; V: TRBV6-6; CDR3: CASKIGDISNEKLFF
J: TRBJ2-1; V: TRBV5-1; CDR3: CASSFTDREQFF
J: TRBJ2-3; V: TRBV6-5; CDR3: CASRRTRGATDTQYF
J: TRBJ2-1; V: TRBV19; CDR3: CASSIGGREQFF
J: TRBJ2-6; V: TRBV5-1; CDR3: CASSLLSGDSGANVLTF
J: TRBJ2-1; V: TRBV6-5; CDR3: CASSRGTDYNEQFF
J: TRBJ2-1; V: TRBV3-1/TRBV3-2; CDR3: CASSQAAGGPDEQFF
J: TRBJ1-1; V: TRBV10-3; CDR3: CAISWKQGNTEAFF
J: TRBJ1-2; V: TRBV4-1; CDR3: CASSQDWKFGAYYGYTF
J: TRBJ1-6; V: TRBV19; CDR3: CASSGTGDSPLHF
J: TRBJ2-1; V: TRBV5-5; CDR3: CASSLLGSGSYNEQFF
J: TRBJ2-2; V: TRBV19; CDR3: CASSPSVWTVFTGELFF
J: TRBJ1-4; V: TRBV2; CDR3: CASRPTGLSTNEKLFF
J: TRBJ2-3; V: TRBV19; CDR3: CASSMSDTQYF
J: TRBJ2-3; V: TRBV5-1; CDR3: CASSFATSGGTDTQYF
J: TRBJ1-6; V: TRBV10-3; CDR3: CAISETGQANSPLHF
J: TRBJ1-1; V: TRBV4-1; CDR3: CASSPNGQASRGAFF
J: TRBJ2-2; V: TRBV2; CDR3: CASSENSGLNTGELFF
J: TRBJ1-2; V: TRBV19; CDR3: CASLGTIKPYGYTF
J: TRBJ2-1; V: TRBV5-1; CDR3: CASSLALGSGGAKVEFF
J: TRBJ1-5; V: TRBV30; CDR3: CAWSADISNQPQHF
J: TRBJ1-2; V: TRBV4-1; CDR3: CASSLPSTGEAYGYTF
J: TRBJ2-1; V: TRBV6-5; CDR3: CASSTSSYNEQFF
J: TRBJ2-3; V: TRBV29-1; CDR3: CSTTRPGGADTQYF
J: TRBJ2-3; V: TRBV6-5; CDR3: CASTSGGASTDTQYF
J: TRBJ2-2; V: TRBV19; CDR3: CATGDRGPAGELFF
J: TRBJ1-1; V: TRBV2; CDR3: CASSAETGRKAFF
J: TRBJ2-5; V: TRBV4-1; CDR3: CASSQSGKRETQYF
J: TRBJ1-1; V: TRBV7-9; CDR3: CASSRRDSDMAFF
J: TRBJ1-2; V: TRBV6-5; CDR3: CASSPVGGYGYTF
J: TRBJ2-1; V: TRBV7-9; CDR3: CASSLSGFGSYNEQFF
J: TRBJ1-3; V: TRBV6-4; CDR3: CASSDSGERGNTIYF